Listed here are 22 T cell receptor beta chains from one sample, sequenced in a study of T cells after yellow fever vaccination. TCRdb re-called the 5' RACE reads with MiXCR, one entry per CDR3 protein. Here the sample spans roughly 500,000 distinct CDR3 sequences, under 25% being singletons. The source material was PBMCs, sampled 15 days after the yellow fever booster vaccination. The source is a man aged 25 to 40 who received the YFV17D yellow fever vaccine.

This chain joins TRBV20-1 and TRBJ2-2; tentatively, D is TRBD1 (6 bases). The ends were cut back, 6 bases at V and 5 bases at J, with 19 bases in the middle. CDR3 size: 15 residues. The V gene's germline CDR1 is DFQATT and CDR2 SNEGSKA (reference sequence). The CDR3, as DNA: TGCAGTGCAAGTCGGGACACAGGGTTGACCGGGGAGCTGTTTTTT. Amino acids: CSASRDTGLTGELFF.

The V call is TRBV20-1, the J call TRBJ2-2; D gene uncertain. The CDR3 runs to 12 residues. Germline-derived CDR1 and CDR2 are DFQATT and SNEGSKA (reference sequence). CDR3 in DNA: TGCAGCCCTCTAGCGAACACCGGGGAGCTGTTTTTT. The encoded protein is CSPLANTGELFF.

V gene TRBV5-1 combines with J gene TRBJ2-1; 14 nucleotides agree with TRBD2. The J segment lost 6 bases and the V segment lost 6 bases, leaving 5 bases of the junction unmatched. The CDR3 contains 15 residues. Per germline, CDR1 SGHRS and CDR2 YFSETQ. CDR3 nucleotides: TGCGCCAGCAACCCTGGGACTAGCGGGGGCAATGAGCAGTTCTTC. It codes for CASNPGTSGGNEQFF.

The CDR3 loop is CASRKTSGTYEQYF. In DNA, the CDR3 is TGTGCCAGCCGGAAGACTAGCGGGACCTACGAGCAGTACTTC. The rearrangement joins TRBV6-1 to TRBJ2-7; TRBD2 matches at 11 bases. CDR3 length: 14 amino acids. V was pared by 8 bases and J by 2 bases, with 5 bases of the junction left unmatched. Germline V gene lookup returns CDR1 MNHNS and CDR2 SASEGT.

V gene TRBV20-1 combines with J gene TRBJ2-3, with TRBD2 identical over 8 bases. Trimming cost V 3 bases and J 2 bases; bases outside gene matches: 7. The CDR3 consists of 15 residues. Germline V gives CDR1 DFQATT, CDR2 SNEGSKA (reference sequence). This CDR3 reads CSASDAGGFTDTQYF. The CDR3 nucleotides read TGCAGTGCTAGTGACGCGGGAGGTTTCACAGATACGCAGTATTTT.

The chain carries TRBV19 and TRBJ2-2, with 12 bases identical to TRBD2. The CDR3 is 14 residues long. V gave up 6 bases and J gave up 6 bases; unmatched junction bases: 2. CDR1 and CDR2 from the germline V gene are LNHDA and SQIVND (reference sequence). The CDR3 DNA sequence: TGTGCCAGTAGCACTAGCGGGAGGTCCGGGGAGCTGTTTTTT. The encoded protein is CASSTSGRSGELFF.

This chain's CDR3 is CASSSGPQISYEQYF. The CDR3 region has the DNA TGTGCCAGCAGCTCGGGACCTCAGATCTCCTACGAGCAGTACTTC. The chain combines TRBV7-9 with TRBJ2-7; the D call may be TRBD1 or TRBD2 (5 bases each). In germline, CDR1 is SEHNR, CDR2 FQNEAQ (reference sequence). The CDR3 runs to 15 residues. V gave up 4 bases and J gave up 0 bases, with 13 bases separating them.

The CDR3 DNA follows: TGCAGCGTTGAGGGGTATGGGGGAGGGTCAGGTTCCTACGAGCAGTACTTC. Translation: CSVEGYGGGSGSYEQYF. The rearrangement uses TRBV29-1 and TRBJ2-7, with 7 nucleotides matching TRBD2. V dropped 3 bases and J dropped 1; count of bases not matched to a gene: 15. Germline CDR1 reads SQVTM; CDR2 reads ANQGSEA. This CDR3 contains 17 residues.

The chain combines TRBV20-1 with TRBJ2-3; 9 positions match TRBD2. The V segment lost 2 bases and the J segment 3 bases; nucleotides outside the gene matches: 9. The CDR3 covers 16 residues. In germline, CDR1 is DFQATT, CDR2 SNEGSKA (reference sequence). This CDR3 is CSARRPGLATTDTQYF. CDR3 nucleotide sequence: TGCAGTGCTAGACGACCGGGACTAGCAACAACAGATACGCAGTATTTT.

The CDR3 here is CSATGGASGSHEQFF. DNA of the CDR3: TGCAGTGCTACTGGAGGGGCTAGCGGGAGTCATGAGCAGTTCTTC. The V gene is TRBV20-1, the J gene TRBJ2-1, with 10 bases matching TRBD2. The CDR3 length is 15 residues. Looked up from germline, CDR1 is DFQATT and CDR2 is SNEGSKA (reference sequence). The V gene end was trimmed by 4 bases and the J gene end by 8 bases; junction bases not matched to a gene: 11.

The CDR3 nucleotides read TGCAGCATATTAGGACTAGCGGGAGGCGAGCAGTACTTC. This encodes CSILGLAGGEQYF. V is TRBV29-1 and J is TRBJ2-7; 14 bases map to TRBD2. This CDR3 has 13 amino acids. V trimming: 8 bases; J trimming: 6 bases; junction bases outside the gene matches: 6. Germline V lookup: CDR1 SQVTM, CDR2 ANQGSEA.

This clonotype was seen only a few times. The chain links TRBV11-2 to TRBJ1-2; 9 positions match TRBD1. Per germline, CDR1 SGHAT and CDR2 FQNNGV. V shed 3 bases, J shed 4 bases, and the junction held 3 bases outside the gene matches. The CDR3 has 14 amino acids. The CDR3 region is CASSLDRGLYGYTF. The DNA for the CDR3 is TGTGCCAGCAGCTTGGACAGGGGACTCTATGGCTACACCTTC.

The V gene is TRBV29-1, the J gene TRBJ2-2; no definite D call. Trimming left V 4 bases short and J 2 bases short, with 8 bases between. Germline V gene data show CDR1 as SQVTM and CDR2 as ANQGSEA. The CDR3 has 13 residues. CDR3 loop: CSVGDTNTGELFF. The CDR3 region has the DNA TGCAGCGTTGGAGACACTAACACCGGGGAGCTGTTTTTT.

The rearrangement uses TRBV29-1 and TRBJ2-5; D possibly corresponds to TRBD1 (6 bases). The V gene's germline CDR1 is SQVTM and CDR2 ANQGSEA. The ends were cut back, 5 bases at V and 2 bases at J, with 12 bases in the middle. The CDR3 loop spans 13 amino acids. CDR3 sequence: CSVHGQIQETQYF. In DNA, the CDR3 is TGCAGCGTTCACGGACAGATACAAGAGACCCAGTACTTC.

The CDR3 here is CASREQSYEQYF. In nucleotides, the CDR3 is TGTGCCAGCAGAGAGCAGAGCTACGAGCAGTACTTC. This chain uses TRBV7-9 with TRBJ2-7, with no clear D. The V gene lost 6 bases and the J gene lost 3 bases, with 9 bases spanning the gap. The CDR3 spans 12 residues. Germline V gene lookup returns CDR1 SEHNR and CDR2 FQNEAQ (reference sequence).

This clonotype has more than one count but fewer than ten. The rearrangement links TRBV20-1 to TRBJ2-5; TRBD2 matches 10 bases. V shed 6 bases, J shed 4 bases, and the junction held 8 bases outside the gene matches. Germline values: CDR1 DFQATT, CDR2 SNEGSKA (reference sequence). The CDR3 is 14 amino acids. The CDR3 protein is CSAGASGSGETQYF. The CDR3 coding sequence is TGCAGTGCGGGAGCTAGCGGGAGCGGAGAGACCCAGTACTTC.

The chain joins TRBV4-3 to TRBJ2-1; D is perhaps TRBD2 (6 bases). The germline gives CDR1 LGHNA, CDR2 YSLEER. The V gene lost 0 bases and the J gene lost 1 base, with 13 bases spanning the gap. The CDR3 length is 17 residues. As DNA, the CDR3 is TGCGCCAGCAGCCAAGATCAGGTGGGAGGATCCTACAATGAGCAGTTCTTC. As protein: CASSQDQVGGSYNEQFF.

The chain has TRBV20-1 and TRBJ2-5; D not certain. CDR3 length: 14 residues. Trimming took 6 bases from V and 1 from J, leaving 15 bases between them. In germline, CDR1 is DFQATT, CDR2 SNEGSKA (reference sequence). CDR3: CSATKGAGQETQYF. CDR3 nucleotide sequence: TGCAGTGCCACGAAGGGCGCCGGCCAAGAGACCCAGTACTTC.

The rearrangement joins TRBV9 to TRBJ2-3, with 11 bases aligning to TRBD2. Germline V lookup: CDR1 SGDLS, CDR2 YYNGEE. The CDR3 loop spans 16 amino acids. The V segment lost 4 bases and the J segment 6 bases; nucleotides outside the gene matches: 10. CDR3 bases: TGTGCCAGCAGCCCCCACCGACTAGCGGGACAGGATACGCAGTATTTT. As protein: CASSPHRLAGQDTQYF.

The V call is TRBV5-1, the J call TRBJ2-7; D is undetermined. The CDR3 is 12 residues long. The V gene's germline CDR1 is SGHRS and CDR2 YFSETQ. Between the trimmed V and J ends, which lost 5 bases and 4 bases, there was a span of 10 bases. The CDR3 DNA is TGCGCCAGCAGTAAAGACCTGTACGAGCAGTACTTC. Its protein is CASSKDLYEQYF.

This clonotype was picked up a small number of times. The chain couples TRBV18 to TRBJ1-6, with 8 nucleotides matching TRBD1. CDR1 is KGHSH and CDR2 is LQKENI in the germline V gene. This CDR3 spans 17 amino acids. The V and J ends lost 4 bases and 2 bases, in that order; junction bases with no gene match: 7. CDR3 in amino acids: CASSRDRGITYNSPLHF. In nucleotides, the CDR3 is TGTGCCAGCTCACGCGACAGGGGAATTACCTATAATTCACCCCTCCACTTT.

The rearrangement joins TRBV2 to TRBJ2-3; 8 bases agree with TRBD1. The CDR3 is 13 residues long. Trimming took 7 bases from V and 5 from J; bases not matched to a gene: 5. Germline assignment: CDR1 SNHLY and CDR2 FYNNEI. For the CDR3, the DNA is TGTGCCAGCACTTTTGACAGGGGAGATACGCAGTATTTT. Its protein is CASTFDRGDTQYF.